These 7 T cell receptor beta chains were all obtained from the same sample, sequenced in a study of cytotoxic CD8 clonotypes in ibrutinib-treated CLL. Clones were sequenced by immunoSEQ multiplex PCR, and TCRdb holds only the in-frame ones, with some missing. The data hold 150,000 or so clones, with approximately 80% observed a single time. This specimen was PBMCs, taken after 24 months of ibrutinib treatment. These TCRs come from a human donor with chronic lymphocytic leukemia.

The chain employs TRBV7-2 and TRBJ1-1; perhaps TRBD1 as D (5 bases). Per the germline V gene, CDR1 is SGHTA and CDR2 is FQGNSA. V was shortened by 6 bases and J by 0 bases, with 8 bases between the two germline ends. This CDR3 comprises 13 residues. CDR3 sequence: CASRAGLNTEAFF. As DNA, the CDR3 is TGTGCCAGCAGAGCAGGGTTGAACACTGAAGCTTTCTTT. The full variable domain, in which reference TRBV7-2 and TRBJ1-1 provide the parts outside the CDR3, is GAGVSQSPSNKVTEKGKDVELRCDPISGHTALYWYRQSLGQGLEFLIYFQGNSAPDKSGLPSDRFSAERTGGSVSTLTIQRTQQEDSAVYLCASRAGLNTEAFFGQGTRLTVV.

The chain carries TRBV9 and TRBJ2-3; D is possibly TRBD2 (6 bases). The CDR3 contains 14 residues. Between the trimmed V and J ends, which lost 4 bases and 2 bases, there was a span of 11 bases. Germline loops: CDR1 SGDLS, CDR2 YYNGEE. The CDR3 spells CASSSGLFTDTQYF. The CDR3 DNA is TGTGCCAGCAGCTCGGGACTCTTCACAGATACGCAGTATTTT.

This chain connects TRBV19 to TRBJ1-2, with 12 bases that match TRBD1. The CDR3 has 16 residues. The germline V gene has CDR1 LNHDA and CDR2 SQIVND (reference sequence). With 5 bases clipped from V and 3 bases from J, the junction kept 7 bases outside the gene matches. The CDR3 is CASSRDRGLKDYGYTF. CDR3 DNA sequence: TGTGCCAGTAGTCGGGACAGGGGGCTAAAGGACTATGGCTACACCTTC.

This clone was seen a few times. The chain uses TRBV5-6 and TRBJ1-1; D remains unclear. The CDR3 spans 14 residues. Germline V gives CDR1 SGHDT, CDR2 YYEEEE. The V and J ends lost 1 base and 1 base respectively, with 8 bases between them. The CDR3 reads CASSLRIGNTEAFF. The CDR3 region has the DNA TGTGCCAGCAGCTTGCGGATAGGGAACACTGAAGCTTTCTTT.

The chain is built from TRBV6-5 and TRBJ1-1; tentatively, D is TRBD1 (6 bases). The V gene lost 6 bases and the J gene lost 0 bases, with 14 bases spanning the gap. The germline gives CDR1 MNHEY, CDR2 SVGAGI. The CDR3 loop spans 15 amino acids. Written as DNA, the CDR3 is TGTGCCAGCAGACAACAGGGCCTGCTGAACACTGAAGCTTTCTTT. Encoded protein: CASRQQGLLNTEAFF.

This clone appeared once. This chain uses TRBV19 with TRBJ1-5; a possible D gene is TRBD1 (5 bases). With 5 bases removed from V and 5 bases from J, the gap between germline ends came to 19 bases. Germline CDR1 and CDR2: LNHDA and SQIVND (reference sequence). The CDR3 has 16 amino acids. The CDR3: CASSSQARVPYQPQHF. CDR3 nucleotide sequence: TGTGCCAGTAGTTCCCAGGCCAGGGTTCCTTATCAGCCCCAGCATTTT.

The chain carries TRBV5-4 and TRBJ1-2; no definite D call. This CDR3 is 17 amino acids long. V lost 1 base, J lost 1 base, and 17 bases lay in between. Germline lookup yields CDR1 SGHNT and CDR2 YYREEE (reference sequence). The CDR3 sequence: CASSLPDPGVGNYGYTF. CDR3 nucleotides: TGTGCCAGCAGCTTGCCTGACCCCGGGGTTGGTAACTATGGCTACACCTTC. Supplemented by reference TRBV5-4 and TRBJ1-2, the full variable domain reads ETGVTQSPTHLIKTRGQQVTLRCSSQSGHNTVSWYQQALGQGPQFIFQYYREEENGRGNFPPRFSGLQFPNYSSELNVNALELDDSALYLCASSLPDPGVGNYGYTFGSGTRLTVV.